This T cell receptor (beta chain) was found in a study of CD8 T cells in ankylosing spondylitis. Study-level points and caveats: Blood from ankylosing spondylitis patients appeared to carry a characteristic roughly eight-variant TCR beta motif. Significantly higher representation of disease-linked clones was reported for matched ankylosing spondylitis synovial fluid.

The CDR3 covers 14 residues. Germline CDR1 SGDLS, CDR2 YYNGEE. With V trimmed by 3 bases and J by 5 bases, 4 bases remained unmatched. This clonotype occurred a few times. The antigen is unknown. Making the TCR beta libraries involved quantitative 5'-RACE with molecular barcodes. TCRdb itself ran the 5' RACE reads through MiXCR, one entry per CDR3 protein. The table includes 650,000 to 800,000 distinct CDR3 sequences, 15% to 20% detected once. The sample consisted of blood, either unsorted or a sorted T cell fraction (not recorded which). The TCR sequence derives from a male donor with ankylosing spondylitis. The chain has TRBV9 and TRBJ1-5; 8 nucleotides align to TRBD1. The CDR3 sequence is CASSGGTGDQPQHF. For the CDR3, the DNA is TGTGCCAGCAGCGGCGGGACAGGCGATCAGCCCCAGCATTTT. The whole variable domain, remainder taken from reference TRBV9 and TRBJ1-5, is DSGVTQTPKHLITATGQRVTLRCSPRSGDLSVYWYQQSLDQGLQFLIQYYNGEERAKGNILERFSAQQFPDLHSELNLSSLELGDSALYFCASSGGTGDQPQHFGDGTRLSIL.